Listed here are 16 T cell receptor beta chains from one sample, sequenced in a study of T cell repertoires in cytomegalovirus infection. One entry per CDR3 protein results from TCRdb running MiXCR on the reads. The sample records around 740,000 distinct CDR3 sequences, about a third being singletons. The sequencing sample was made of PBMCs. Receptors originate from a human donor in good health (CMV status not recorded). Some clones in this sample may be carry-over from other donors' samples.

This clonotype has more than one count but fewer than ten. The junction does not match germline at one end; this may be a read error. V is TRBV11-3 and J is TRBJ2-7; 9 bases align to TRBD1. Per germline, CDR1 SGHNT and CDR2 YENEEA. The CDR3 has 14 amino acids. The CDR3: CSSSYGQGSYEQYF. CDR3 DNA sequence: TGTTCCAGCAGCTATGGACAGGGGTCCTACGAGCAGTACTTC.

Only a few counts were recorded for this clonotype. J is TRBJ1-2 and V is TRBV10-3; 8 bases line up with TRBD1. V dropped 0 bases and J dropped 4; count of bases not matched to a gene: 4. Germline CDR1 is ENHRY and CDR2 is SYGVKD. The CDR3 length is 15 residues. CDR3 coding DNA: TGTGCCATCAGTGAGTCCCAGGGGGCCATCTATGGCTACACCTTC. It codes for CAISESQGAIYGYTF.

Ten or more counts support this clonotype. V and J are TRBV11-1 and TRBJ2-1, with 7 bases aligning to TRBD2. The CDR3 is made up of 12 amino acids. With V trimmed by 6 bases and J by 9 bases, 5 bases remained unmatched. Germline assignment: CDR1 SGHAT and CDR2 FQDESV (reference sequence). CDR3: CASRETGGEQFF. The CDR3 nucleotides are TGTGCCAGCAGGGAAACGGGGGGTGAGCAGTTCTTC.

In its sample, this clonotype was seen a few times. V usage is TRBV27 and J usage is TRBJ2-3, with 11 nucleotides matching TRBD2. Germline V gene sequence: CDR1 MNHEY, CDR2 SMNVEV (reference sequence). V lost 2 bases, J lost 6 bases, and 4 bases stayed unmatched. There are 15 residues in the CDR3. CDR3 protein: CASSLVVAGGDTQYF. The DNA of the CDR3 is TGTGCCAGCAGTTTAGTGGTAGCGGGAGGGGATACGCAGTATTTT.

This chain links TRBV12-3 or TRBV12-4 with TRBJ2-7; D perhaps matches TRBD1 (6 bases). With 6 bases removed from V and 4 bases from J, the gap between germline ends came to 10 bases. This CDR3 spans 12 amino acids. The CDR3 region is CASSGQPYEQYF. CDR3 nucleotide sequence: TGTGCCAGCAGCGGACAGCCATACGAGCAGTACTTC.

This clonotype has only a few counts. Compared with germline, one end of the junction differs, possibly owing to a read error. The chain carries TRBV7-7 and TRBJ2-5; perhaps TRBD1 as D (5 bases). The CDR3 is 13 residues long. Germline CDR1 SSHAT, CDR2 FNYEAQ (reference sequence). The CDR3 spells CASSLVREKTQYF. The CDR3 DNA reads as TGTGCTAGCAGCTTAGTCAGGGAAAAGACCCAGTACTTC. The variable domain in full, completed from reference TRBV7-7 and TRBJ2-5, reads GAGVSQSPRYKVTKRGQDVTLRCDPISSHATLYWYQQALGQGPEFLTYFNYEAQPDKSGLPSDRFSAERPEGSISTLTIQRTEQRDSAMYRCASSLVREKTQYFGPGTRLLVL.

V is TRBV19 and J is TRBJ2-2; no clear D. CDR3 size: 12 residues. The germline V and J ends were trimmed by 4 bases and 7 bases, with 7 bases remaining between them. The germline V gene has CDR1 LNHDA and CDR2 SQIVND (reference sequence). In DNA, the CDR3 is TGTGCCAGTAGTACTGGTGGCGGGGAGCTGTTTTTT. This codes for CASSTGGGELFF.

This clonotype was observed a single time. The chain couples TRBV28 to TRBJ1-2; 8 bases match TRBD1. CDR1 MDHEN and CDR2 SYDVKM come from the germline V gene. Trimming at V came to 6 bases and at J to 6 bases, leaving 18 bases not matched to a gene. The CDR3 totals 17 residues. The CDR3 nucleotides are TGTGCCAGCAGACCACAGGGCAGGGGGCGCGGTTACGATGGCTACACCTTC. It specifies CASRPQGRGRGYDGYTF.

This sequence joins TRBV28 and TRBJ1-2; the D is unclear. CDR3 length: 13 amino acids. The germline V and J ends were trimmed by 5 bases and 8 bases, with 15 bases remaining between them. The germline V gene has CDR1 MDHEN and CDR2 SYDVKM. This CDR3 is CASSPDAERGYTF. The CDR3 coding sequence is TGTGCCAGCAGTCCGGACGCCGAGAGGGGCTACACCTTC.

This clonotype has more than one count but fewer than ten. This chain connects TRBV3-1 to TRBJ1-1, with D uncertain. The CDR3 has 16 amino acids. V shed 3 bases and J shed 5 bases, with 19 bases lying between them. CDR1 is LGHDT, CDR2 YNNKEL, per germline (reference sequence). CDR3 bases: TGTGCCAGCAGCCACCAGATAAGGACGGGCGTAACTGAAGCTTTCTTT. This codes for CASSHQIRTGVTEAFF. The full variable domain, in which reference TRBV3-1 and TRBJ1-1 provide the parts outside the CDR3, is DTAVSQTPKYLVTQMGNDKSIKCEQNLGHDTMYWYKQDSKKFLKIMFSYNNKELIINETVPNRFSPKSPDKAHLNLHINSLELGDSAVYFCASSHQIRTGVTEAFFGQGTRLTVV.

The genes are TRBV7-6 and TRBJ2-3; D not resolved. Germline loops: CDR1 SGHVS, CDR2 FNYEAQ. V was shortened by 5 bases and J by 6 bases, with 15 bases between the two germline ends. CDR3 length: 14 residues. CDR3 in DNA: TGTGCCAGCAGCGGCATTTGGGGTCGGGATACGCAGTATTTT. Translated: CASSGIWGRDTQYF.

This clonotype was seen more than once but under ten times. V usage is TRBV20-1 and J usage is TRBJ1-4; no reliable D call. Germline loops: CDR1 DFQATT, CDR2 SNEGSKA (reference sequence). The CDR3 is 14 amino acids. The V end was cut by 4 bases, the J end by 0 bases, with 9 bases between. This CDR3 is CSAIDTPTNEKLFF. CDR3 DNA: TGCAGTGCTATTGACACACCAACTAATGAAAAACTGTTTTTT.

At least ten counts were recorded for this clonotype. CDR3 sequence: CSAREGLLPETQYF. The CDR3 DNA sequence: TGCAGTGCTAGAGAAGGCCTCCTGCCAGAGACCCAGTACTTC. V and J are TRBV20-1 and TRBJ2-5, with D unclear. The CDR3 length is 14 residues. V lost 0 bases, J lost 4 bases, and 12 bases lay in between. Germline CDR1 DFQATT, CDR2 SNEGSKA (reference sequence).

The rearrangement links TRBV20-1 to TRBJ2-7, with D possibly being TRBD1 (6 bases). Germline assignment: CDR1 DFQATT and CDR2 SNEGSKA (reference sequence). With 6 bases removed from V and 3 bases from J, the gap between germline ends came to 15 bases. CDR3 length equals 13 residues. Here the CDR3 reads CSASTDRIYEQYF. CDR3 in DNA: TGCAGTGCCAGTACCGACAGGATCTACGAGCAGTACTTC.

Turning to this clonotype: Mismatch with germline at one junction end may stem from a read error. The chain employs TRBV19 and TRBJ1-1; D is unresolved. Germline-derived CDR1 and CDR2 are LNHDA and SQIVND (reference sequence). The CDR3 has 11 amino acids. This CDR3 is CASLGFSEALF. Here the CDR3 DNA reads TGTGCCAGTTTGGGTTTTTCCGAAGCTTTATTT.

The chain has TRBV24-1 and TRBJ2-7; possibly TRBD2 for D (5 bases). From germline, CDR1 is KGHDR and CDR2 SFDVKD. The CDR3 consists of 14 residues. The V end lost 7 bases, the J end lost 5 bases, and 17 bases lay between the germline ends. This CDR3 reads CATSEGYSGDEQYF. DNA of the CDR3: TGTGCCACCAGCGAGGGTTATTCGGGCGACGAGCAGTACTTC.